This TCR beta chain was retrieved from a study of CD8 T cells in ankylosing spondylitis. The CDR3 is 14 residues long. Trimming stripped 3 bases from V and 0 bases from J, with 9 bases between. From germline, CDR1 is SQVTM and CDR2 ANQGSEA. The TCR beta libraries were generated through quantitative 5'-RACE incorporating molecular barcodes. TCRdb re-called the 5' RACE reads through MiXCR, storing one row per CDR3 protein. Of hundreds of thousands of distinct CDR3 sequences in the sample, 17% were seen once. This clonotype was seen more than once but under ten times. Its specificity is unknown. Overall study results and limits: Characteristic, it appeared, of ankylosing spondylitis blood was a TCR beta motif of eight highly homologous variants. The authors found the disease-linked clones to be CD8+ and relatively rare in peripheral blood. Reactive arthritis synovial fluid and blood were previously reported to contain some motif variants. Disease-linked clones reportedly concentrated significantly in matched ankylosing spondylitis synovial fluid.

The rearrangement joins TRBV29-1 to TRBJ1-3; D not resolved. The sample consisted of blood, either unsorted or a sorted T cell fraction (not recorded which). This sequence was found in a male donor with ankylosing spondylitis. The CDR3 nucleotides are TGCAGCGTTGATCAACGAAGCTCTGGAAACACCATATATTTT. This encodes CSVDQRSSGNTIYF.